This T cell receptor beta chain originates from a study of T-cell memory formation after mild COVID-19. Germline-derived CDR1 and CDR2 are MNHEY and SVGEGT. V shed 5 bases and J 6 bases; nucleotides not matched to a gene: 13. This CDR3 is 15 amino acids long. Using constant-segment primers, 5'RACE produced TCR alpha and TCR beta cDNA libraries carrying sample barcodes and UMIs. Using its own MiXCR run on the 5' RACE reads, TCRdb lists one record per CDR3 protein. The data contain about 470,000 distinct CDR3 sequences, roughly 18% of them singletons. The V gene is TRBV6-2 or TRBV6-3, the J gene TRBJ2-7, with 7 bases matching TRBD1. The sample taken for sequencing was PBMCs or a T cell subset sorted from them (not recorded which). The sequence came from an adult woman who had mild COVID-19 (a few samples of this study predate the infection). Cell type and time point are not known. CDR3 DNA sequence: TGTGCCAGCAGTACTCCGGGCAGGGGGTATCTCGAGCAGTACTTC. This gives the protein CASSTPGRGYLEQYF.